The subject of this entry is one T cell receptor (beta chain). Its antigen is not known. This sample was included in a study of T cells after yellow fever vaccination. Points from the study as a whole: Reappearance after the booster was seen for most primary-vaccination clones, at 95% to 97% CD4 and about 90% CD8. Compared with primary, the secondary response was weaker and peaked at day 5, not 15. Contamination by abundant bulk-population clonotypes could be present in FACS-sorted repertoires.

TCR cDNA, made by 5'RACE template switching, carried an added universal primer site and UMIs. TCRdb itself ran the 5' RACE reads through MiXCR, one entry per CDR3 protein. The table has fewer than 150,000 distinct CDR3 sequences, 7.2% seen once; the top ten hold 2.7%. Germline CDR1 is SGHRS and CDR2 is YFSETQ. The CDR3 has 18 amino acids. J gave up 0 bases and V 4 bases, and 11 bases lay outside the gene matches. The sample in question was CD4+ T cells sorted from PBMCs, obtained more than 35 days after the first yellow fever vaccination. This sequence joins TRBV5-1 and TRBJ2-3; 10 nucleotides line up with TRBD2. This receptor was obtained from a man younger than 35 who received the YFV17D yellow fever vaccine. CDR3 DNA: TGCGCCAGCAGCCTAACAGGACTAGCGGATACTAGCACAGATACGCAGTATTTT. Amino acid sequence: CASSLTGLADTSTDTQYF.